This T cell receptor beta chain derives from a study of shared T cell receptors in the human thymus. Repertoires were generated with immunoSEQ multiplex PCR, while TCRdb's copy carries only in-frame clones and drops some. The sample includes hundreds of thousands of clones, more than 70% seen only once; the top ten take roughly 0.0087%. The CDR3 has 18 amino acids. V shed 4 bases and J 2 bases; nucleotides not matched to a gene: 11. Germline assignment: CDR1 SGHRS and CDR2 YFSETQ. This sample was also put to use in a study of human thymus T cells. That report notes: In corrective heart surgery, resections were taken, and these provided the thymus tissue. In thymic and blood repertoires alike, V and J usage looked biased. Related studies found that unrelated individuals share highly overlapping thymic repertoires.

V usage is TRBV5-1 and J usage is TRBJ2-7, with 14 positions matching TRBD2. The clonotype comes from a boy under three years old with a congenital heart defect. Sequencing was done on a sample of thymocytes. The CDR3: CASSPLGLAGEKTYEQYF. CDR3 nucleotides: TGCGCCAGCAGCCCCCTGGGACTAGCGGGAGAAAAGACCTACGAGCAGTACTTC.